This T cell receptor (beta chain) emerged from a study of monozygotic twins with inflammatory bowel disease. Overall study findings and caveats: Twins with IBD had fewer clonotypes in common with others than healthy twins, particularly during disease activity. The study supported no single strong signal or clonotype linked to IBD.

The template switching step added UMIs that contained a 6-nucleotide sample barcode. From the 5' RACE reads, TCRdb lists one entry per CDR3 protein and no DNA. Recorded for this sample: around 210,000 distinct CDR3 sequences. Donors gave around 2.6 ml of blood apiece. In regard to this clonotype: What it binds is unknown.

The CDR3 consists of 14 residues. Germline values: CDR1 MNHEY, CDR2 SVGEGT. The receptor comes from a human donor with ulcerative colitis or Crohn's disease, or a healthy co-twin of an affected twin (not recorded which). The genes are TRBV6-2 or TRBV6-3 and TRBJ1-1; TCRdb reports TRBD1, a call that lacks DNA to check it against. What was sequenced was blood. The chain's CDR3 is CASRRTGVNTEAFF.